A single sample gave rise to the 18 T cell receptor beta chains below, sequenced in a study of PD-1 blockade in classical Hodgkin lymphoma. Measured with immunoSEQ multiplex PCR; TCRdb has only the in-frame clones, and not every one. The data contain about 40,000 clones, over 80% of them seen just once; the ten biggest clones take up 9% to 10%. With no exception, relapse followed autologous stem cell transplantation in all patients, and brentuximab vedotin exposure varied. The sample here was peripheral blood mononuclear cells (PBMCs), taken at baseline. The receptors stem from a human donor with classical Hodgkin lymphoma.

The gene calls are TRBV10-3 and TRBJ1-1; D not resolved. Trimming stripped 1 base from V and 7 bases from J, with 10 bases between. Germline CDR1 ENHRY, CDR2 SYGVKD. The CDR3 spans 13 residues. The CDR3 nucleotides are TGTGCCATCAGTGAGTGGGAGGTCGGTGAAGCTTTCTTT. This translates into CAISEWEVGEAFF.

This rearrangement joins TRBV6-5 to TRBJ1-1; tentatively, D is TRBD1 (6 bases). Germline V gene sequence: CDR1 MNHEY, CDR2 SVGAGI. With 0 bases removed from V and 5 bases from J, the gap between germline ends came to 13 bases. The CDR3 loop spans 15 amino acids. CDR3 bases: TGTGCCAGCAGTTACTCATTGGGGGCTGGGACTGAAGCTTTCTTT. Amino acids: CASSYSLGAGTEAFF.

This clone occurred a few times. The J gene is TRBJ1-2, the V gene TRBV4-2; D remains unclear. Trimming left V 0 bases short and J 4 bases short, with 6 bases between. There are 13 residues in the CDR3. Germline V gene lookup returns CDR1 LGHNA and CDR2 YNFKEQ. CDR3 region: CASSQDGGYGYTF. CDR3 bases: TGTGCCAGCAGCCAAGATGGAGGCTATGGCTACACCTTC.

This clone was counted once. This chain links TRBV2 with TRBJ1-2, with a tentative D call TRBD1 (6 bases). Germline lookup yields CDR1 SNHLY and CDR2 FYNNEI. The CDR3 has 16 amino acids. V gave up 1 base and J gave up 4 bases, with 16 bases separating them. The CDR3 sequence is CASSEVRRGRGYGYTF. The DNA of the CDR3 is TGTGCCAGCAGTGAAGTGCGCAGGGGTAGGGGCTATGGCTACACCTTC.

This rearrangement joins TRBV10-2 to TRBJ2-1, with 8 bases lining up with TRBD2. Per the germline V gene, CDR1 is WSHSY and CDR2 is SAAADI. The J segment lost 2 bases and the V segment lost 3 bases, leaving 6 bases of the junction unmatched. The length of the CDR3 is 16 residues. The CDR3 reads CASSDLRGATYNEQFF. CDR3 nucleotide sequence: TGCGCCAGCAGTGATTTGCGGGGGGCGACCTACAATGAGCAGTTCTTC.

This chain uses TRBV4-3 with TRBJ2-2; no firm D call. The V gene's germline CDR1 is LGHNA and CDR2 YSLEER. The CDR3 length is 16 residues. Trimming took off 1 base at V and 5 bases at J, with 14 bases between the two ends. This CDR3 reads CASSQAGPRSTGELFF. The DNA of the CDR3 is TGCGCCAGCAGCCAAGCCGGCCCACGGAGTACCGGGGAGCTGTTTTTT.

Turning to this clone: One end of the junction is discordant with germline, which a read error may explain. The chain has TRBV7-9 and TRBJ2-7; D tentatively reads TRBD1 or TRBD2 (5 bases each). The CDR3 sequence is 11 residues long. Germline-derived CDR1 and CDR2 are SEHNR and FQNEAQ (reference sequence). CDR3 region: CASGPGPSVDF. CDR3 bases: TGTGCCAGCGGACCGGGACCCTCAGTTGACTTC.

This sequence joins TRBV28 and TRBJ1-4; D remains ambiguous. The V gene lost 3 bases and the J gene lost 4 bases, with 12 bases spanning the gap. Germline V gene lookup returns CDR1 MDHEN and CDR2 SYDVKM. The CDR3 runs 15 residues. CDR3 region: CASSFRLTYNEKLFF. The CDR3 DNA sequence: TGTGCCAGCAGTTTTCGACTGACGTATAATGAAAAACTGTTTTTT.

This clone ranks as hyperexpanded. The sample carries other DNA sequences with the same CDR3. V and J are TRBV5-1 and TRBJ1-2; tentative D call: TRBD1 (6 bases). From germline, CDR1 is SGHRS and CDR2 YFSETQ. The CDR3 totals 13 residues. V lost 3 bases and J lost 4, with 10 bases in between. The CDR3 sequence: CASSWDKSYGYTF. For the CDR3, the DNA is TGCGCCAGCAGCTGGGACAAGTCCTATGGCTACACCTTC. The full variable domain, its missing parts supplied by reference TRBV5-1 and TRBJ1-2, is KAGVTQTPRYLIKTRGQQVTLSCSPISGHRSVSWYQQTPGQGLQFLFEYFSETQRNKGNFPGRFSGRQFSNSRSEMNVSTLELGDSALYLCASSWDKSYGYTFGSGTRLTVV.

The chain carries TRBV5-4 and TRBJ1-1, with TRBD1 identical over 8 bases. The CDR3 is 16 residues long. The junction had 10 bases not matched to a gene; V was cut back by 3 bases and J by 3 bases. Looked up from germline, CDR1 is SGHNT and CDR2 is YYREEE (reference sequence). The CDR3 nucleotides are TGTGCCAGCAGCTCGAGGACAGGGAGGGTGGACACTGAAGCTTTCTTT. It yields the protein CASSSRTGRVDTEAFF.

In nucleotides, the CDR3 is TGTGCCAGCAGGGTGAGGACAACTAGCACAGATACGCAGTATTTT. Encoded protein: CASRVRTTSTDTQYF. The V gene is TRBV7-9, the J gene TRBJ2-3, with D tentatively TRBD1 (5 bases). CDR1 and CDR2 from the germline V gene are SEHNR and FQNEAQ (reference sequence). This CDR3 is built from 15 residues. V gave up 6 bases and J gave up 0 bases, with 13 bases separating them. Looking up the rest from reference TRBV7-9 and TRBJ2-3 gives the full variable domain: DTGVSQNPRHKITKRGQNVTFRCDPISEHNRLYWYRQTLGQGPEFLTYFQNEAQLEKSRLLSDRFSAERPKGSFSTLEIQRTEQGDSAMYLCASRVRTTSTDTQYFGPGTRLTVL.

V and J are TRBV7-9 and TRBJ1-2; D is ambiguous. Germline V lookup: CDR1 SEHNR, CDR2 FQNEAQ (reference sequence). Trimming took 0 bases from V and 5 from J, leaving 10 bases between them. This CDR3 spans 14 amino acids. DNA of the CDR3: TGTGCCAGCAGCTTAGCCCAGGCCGTTTATGGCTACACCTTC. Residues: CASSLAQAVYGYTF.

This rearrangement joins TRBV30 to TRBJ2-5; D remains unclear. This CDR3 has 12 amino acids. Germline CDR1 reads GTSNPN; CDR2 reads SVGIG (reference sequence). The V end lost 1 base, the J end lost 0 bases, and 3 bases lay between the germline ends. The CDR3 here is CAWSEDQETQYF. Written as DNA, the CDR3 is TGTGCCTGGAGTGAGGACCAAGAGACCCAGTACTTC.

DNA for the CDR3: TGTGCCAGCAGCCTAGGGGGCGTCAGCGGGGAGCTGTTTTTT. Translating it yields CASSLGGVSGELFF. The chain recombines TRBV7-3 with TRBJ2-2; 7 bases line up with TRBD1. V lost 5 bases to trimming and J lost 7 bases; unmatched junction nucleotides: 7. The CDR3 length is 14 residues. The V gene's germline CDR1 is SGHTA and CDR2 FQGTGA.

The chain is built from TRBV10-3 and TRBJ2-3; 7 nucleotides match TRBD1. CDR3 length: 13 amino acids. Unmatched junction bases numbered 4, after V lost 2 bases and J lost 8 bases. Looked up from germline, CDR1 is ENHRY and CDR2 is SYGVKD. The CDR3 DNA follows: TGTGCCATCAGTGAGAGGGGGCCTGCTACGCAGTATTTT. Amino acids: CAISERGPATQYF.

V and J are TRBV10-3 and TRBJ1-4; D call uncertain. Germline lookup yields CDR1 ENHRY and CDR2 SYGVKD. The length of the CDR3 is 13 residues. Trimming left V 3 bases short and J 5 bases short, with 7 bases between. The CDR3 loop reads CAISDFGNEKLFF. In DNA form, the CDR3 reads TGTGCCATCAGTGATTTTGGGAATGAAAAACTGTTTTTT.

This clone was observed a single time. V gene TRBV5-1 combines with J gene TRBJ1-2; perhaps TRBD1 as D (6 bases). The CDR3 has 17 amino acids. Between the trimmed V and J ends, which lost 5 bases and 4 bases, there was a span of 24 bases. Germline lookup yields CDR1 SGHRS and CDR2 YFSETQ. CDR3 nucleotide sequence: TGCGCCAGCAGAGGGGGGACTGATGGGGCGCTGGGCTATGGCTACACCTTC. It translates to CASRGGTDGALGYGYTF.

The V gene is TRBV5-4, the J gene TRBJ1-2; D not certain. This CDR3 is 15 amino acids long. The germline gives CDR1 SGHNT, CDR2 YYREEE (reference sequence). V lost 2 bases and J lost 0, with 11 bases in between. CDR3 residues: CASSLVSTTNYGYTF. The CDR3 DNA reads TGTGCCAGCAGCTTAGTTAGCACTACTAACTATGGCTACACCTTC.